This T cell receptor beta chain was recorded in a study of blood T cell repertoires in COVID-19. For the study at large: From the United States, Italy and Spain came samples of acute and convalescent COVID-19. Nucleic acid was either cDNA or gDNA, and it came from T cells, B-cell-depleted T cells, or PBMCs.

In the study's own analysis: By means of reference gene primer amplification, nucleated cell counts were estimated. Profiled with immunoSEQ multiplex PCR; TCRdb holds only in-frame clones, not every one. The DNA gave D and trimming, while V, J and clone size come from that table. The top ten clones hold 1% to 1.5% of a sample with roughly 320,000 clones, about 87% of them seen once. Unmatched junction bases numbered 16, after V lost 2 bases and J lost 2 bases. CDR3 length equals 20 residues. Germline V gene lookup returns CDR1 MGHRA and CDR2 YSYEKL. The sequence derives from a man between 70 and 80 years old with acute or convalescent COVID-19. The J gene is TRBJ2-1, the V gene TRBV4-1, with 9 bases lining up with TRBD2. Source material: peripheral blood. Here the CDR3 DNA reads TGCGCCAGCAGCCAACCCCATCAATTAGCGGGAGAGCGCCCCTACAATGAGCAGTTCTTC. Translating gives CASSQPHQLAGERPYNEQFF.